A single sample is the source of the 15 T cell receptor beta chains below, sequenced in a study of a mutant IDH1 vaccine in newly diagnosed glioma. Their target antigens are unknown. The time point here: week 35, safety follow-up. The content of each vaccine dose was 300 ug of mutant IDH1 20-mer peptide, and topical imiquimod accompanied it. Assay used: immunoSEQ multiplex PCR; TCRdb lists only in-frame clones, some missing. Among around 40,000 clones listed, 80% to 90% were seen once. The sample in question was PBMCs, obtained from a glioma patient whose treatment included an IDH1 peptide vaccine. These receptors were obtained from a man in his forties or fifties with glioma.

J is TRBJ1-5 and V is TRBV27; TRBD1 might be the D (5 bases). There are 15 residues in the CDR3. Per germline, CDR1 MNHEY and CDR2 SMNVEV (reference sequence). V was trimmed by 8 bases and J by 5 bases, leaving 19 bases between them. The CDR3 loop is CASADSNWGHQPQHF. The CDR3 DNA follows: TGTGCCAGCGCCGACAGTAATTGGGGCCATCAGCCCCAGCATTTT.

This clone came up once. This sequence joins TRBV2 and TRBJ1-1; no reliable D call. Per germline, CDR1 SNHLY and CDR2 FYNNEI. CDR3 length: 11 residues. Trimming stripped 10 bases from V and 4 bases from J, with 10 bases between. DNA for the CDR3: TGTGCCACCCTACGAGCCACTGAAGCTTTCTTT. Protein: CATLRATEAFF. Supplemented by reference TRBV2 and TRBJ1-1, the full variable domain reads EPEVTQTPSHQVTQMGQEVILRCVPISNHLYFYWYRQILGQKVEFLVSFYNNEISEKSEIFDDQFSVERPDGSNFTLKIRSTKLEDSAMYFCATLRATEAFFGQGTRLTVV.

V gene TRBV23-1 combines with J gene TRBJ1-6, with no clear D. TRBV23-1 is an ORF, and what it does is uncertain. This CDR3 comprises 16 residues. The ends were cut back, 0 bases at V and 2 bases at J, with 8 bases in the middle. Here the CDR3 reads CASSQSNSTYNSPLHF. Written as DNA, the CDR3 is TGCGCCAGCAGTCAATCGAACAGTACCTATAATTCACCCCTCCACTTT.

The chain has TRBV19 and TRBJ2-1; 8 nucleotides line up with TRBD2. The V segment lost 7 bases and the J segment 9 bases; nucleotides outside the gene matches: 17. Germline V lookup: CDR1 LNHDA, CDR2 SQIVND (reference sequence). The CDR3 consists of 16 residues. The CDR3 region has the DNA TGTGCCAGTAATTTCGGGACCAGCGGGAGTGGGGGTGAGCAGTTCTTC. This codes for CASNFGTSGSGGEQFF.

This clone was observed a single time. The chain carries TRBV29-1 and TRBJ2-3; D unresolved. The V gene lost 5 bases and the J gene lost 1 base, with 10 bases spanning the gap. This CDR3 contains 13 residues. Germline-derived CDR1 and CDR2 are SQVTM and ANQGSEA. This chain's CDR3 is CSVCGSGTDTQYF. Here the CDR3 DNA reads TGCAGCGTTTGCGGATCTGGCACAGATACGCAGTATTTT.

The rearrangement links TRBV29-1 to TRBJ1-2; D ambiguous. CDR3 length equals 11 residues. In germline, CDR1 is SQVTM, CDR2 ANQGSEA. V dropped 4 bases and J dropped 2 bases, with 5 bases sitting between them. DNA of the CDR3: TGCAGCGTTGTGGACAACTATGGCTACACCTTC. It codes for CSVVDNYGYTF.

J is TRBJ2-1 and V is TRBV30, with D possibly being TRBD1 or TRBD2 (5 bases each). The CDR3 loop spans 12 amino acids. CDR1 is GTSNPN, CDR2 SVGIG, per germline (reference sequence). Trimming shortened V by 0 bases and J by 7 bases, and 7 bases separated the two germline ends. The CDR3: CAWSVWGNEQFF. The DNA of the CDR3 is TGTGCCTGGAGTGTTTGGGGGAATGAGCAGTTCTTC.

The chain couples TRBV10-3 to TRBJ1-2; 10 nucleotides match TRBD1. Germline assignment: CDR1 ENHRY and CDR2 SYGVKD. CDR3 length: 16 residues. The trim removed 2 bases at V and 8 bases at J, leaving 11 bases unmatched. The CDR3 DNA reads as TGTGCCATCAGTGAGGCGACAGGGGGCGTAAGAGGAGGCTACACCTTC. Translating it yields CAISEATGGVRGGYTF.

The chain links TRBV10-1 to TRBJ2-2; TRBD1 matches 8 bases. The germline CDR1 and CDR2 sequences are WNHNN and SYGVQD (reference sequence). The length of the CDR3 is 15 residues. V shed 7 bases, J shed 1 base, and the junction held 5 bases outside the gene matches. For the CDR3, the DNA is TGCGCCAGCACAGGGGGCAGCGTGAACACCGGGGAGCTGTTTTTT. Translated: CASTGGSVNTGELFF.

The CDR3 DNA is TGTGCCATCAGTGAGTCGGCCCCGGGGACTGAAGCTTTCTTT. Protein product: CAISESAPGTEAFF. The V and J genes are TRBV10-3 and TRBJ1-1; D not certain. The CDR3 loop spans 14 amino acids. From germline, CDR1 is ENHRY and CDR2 SYGVKD. V was clipped by 0 bases and J by 5 bases, with 10 bases between them.

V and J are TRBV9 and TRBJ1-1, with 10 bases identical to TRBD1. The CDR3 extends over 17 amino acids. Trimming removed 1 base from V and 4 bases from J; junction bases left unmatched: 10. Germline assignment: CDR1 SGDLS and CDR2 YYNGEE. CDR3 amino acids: CASSVSRDRGASTEAFF. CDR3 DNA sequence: TGTGCCAGCAGCGTATCCCGGGACAGGGGAGCGAGCACTGAAGCTTTCTTT.

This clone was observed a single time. The CDR3 nucleotides read TGCACCAGCAGCCCACAAGAGAGGTTGGGCTACAATGAGCAGTTCTTC. Protein product: CTSSPQERLGYNEQFF. The genes are TRBV1 and TRBJ2-1; the table's D gene call, TRBD2, was not cross checked with the DNA. TRBV1 is assigned pseudogene status. The CDR3 sequence is 16 residues long.

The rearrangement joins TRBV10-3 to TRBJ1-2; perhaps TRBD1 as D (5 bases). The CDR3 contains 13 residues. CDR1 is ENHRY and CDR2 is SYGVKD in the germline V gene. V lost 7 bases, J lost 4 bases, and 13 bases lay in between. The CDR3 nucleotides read TGTGCCATCAAGGGAGGGGTCGGCTATGGCTACACCTTC. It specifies CAIKGGVGYGYTF.

The CDR3, as DNA: TGTGCCAGCAAGTACAGCTCTGGAAACACCATATATTTT. Translation gives CASKYSSGNTIYF. The chain uses TRBV5-8 and TRBJ1-3; D call uncertain. This CDR3 region has 13 residues. Germline V gene lookup returns CDR1 SGHTS and CDR2 YDEGEE. Trimming removed 6 bases from V and 0 bases from J, with 7 bases in between.

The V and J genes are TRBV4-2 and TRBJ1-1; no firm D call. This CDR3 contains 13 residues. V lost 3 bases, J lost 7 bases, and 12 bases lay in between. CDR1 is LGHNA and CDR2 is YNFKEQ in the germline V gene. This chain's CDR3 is CASSQELGREAFF. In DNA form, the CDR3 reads TGTGCCAGCAGCCAGGAGTTGGGCCGTGAAGCTTTCTTT.